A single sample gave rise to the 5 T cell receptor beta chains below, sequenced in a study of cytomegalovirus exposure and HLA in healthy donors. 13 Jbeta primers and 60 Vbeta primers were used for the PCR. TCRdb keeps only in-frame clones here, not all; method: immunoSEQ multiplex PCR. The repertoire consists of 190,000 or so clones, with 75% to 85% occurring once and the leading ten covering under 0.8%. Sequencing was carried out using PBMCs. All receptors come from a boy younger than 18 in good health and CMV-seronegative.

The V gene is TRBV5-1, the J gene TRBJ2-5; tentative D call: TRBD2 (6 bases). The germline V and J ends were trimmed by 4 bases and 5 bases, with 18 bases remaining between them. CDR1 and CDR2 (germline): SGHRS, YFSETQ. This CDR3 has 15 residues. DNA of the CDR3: TGCGCCAGCAGCCAAGGACGACTAGGTTCTGAGACCCAGTACTTC. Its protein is CASSQGRLGSETQYF.

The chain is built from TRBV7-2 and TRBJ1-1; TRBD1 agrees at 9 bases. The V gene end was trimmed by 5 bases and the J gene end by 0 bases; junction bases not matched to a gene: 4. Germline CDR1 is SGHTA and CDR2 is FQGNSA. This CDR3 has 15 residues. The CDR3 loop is CASSVGQGLNTEAFF. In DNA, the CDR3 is TGTGCCAGCAGCGTGGGACAGGGTCTGAACACTGAAGCTTTCTTT.

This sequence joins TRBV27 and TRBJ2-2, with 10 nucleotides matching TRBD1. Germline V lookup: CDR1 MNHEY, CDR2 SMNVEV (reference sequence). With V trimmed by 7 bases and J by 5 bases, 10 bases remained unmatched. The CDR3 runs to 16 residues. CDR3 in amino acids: CASTPWDRGRTGELFF. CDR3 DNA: TGTGCCAGCACCCCGTGGGACAGGGGTCGTACCGGGGAGCTGTTTTTT.

For the CDR3, the DNA is TGCGCCAGCAGCTTCACGGCAGGTCTAGCGGCTACGGATACGCAGTATTTT. Encoded protein: CASSFTAGLAATDTQYF. The V gene is TRBV5-1, the J gene TRBJ2-3; the match to TRBD2 covers 7 bases. CDR1 SGHRS and CDR2 YFSETQ come from the germline V gene. The length of the CDR3 is 17 residues. J lost 6 bases, V lost 2 bases, and 15 bases had no gene match.

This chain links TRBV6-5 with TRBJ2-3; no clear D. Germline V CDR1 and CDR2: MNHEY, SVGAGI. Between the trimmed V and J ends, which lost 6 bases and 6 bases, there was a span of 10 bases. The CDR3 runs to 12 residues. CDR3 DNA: TGTGCCAGCAGGAGAGTCGGGGATACGCAGTATTTT. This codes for CASRRVGDTQYF.